This T cell receptor beta chain was identified in a study of blood T cell repertoires in COVID-19. Trimming removed 0 bases from V and 8 bases from J; junction bases left unmatched: 8. CDR1 is SGHRS, CDR2 YFSETQ, per germline. This CDR3 comprises 17 residues. In the authors' workflow: By means of reference gene primer amplification, nucleated cell counts were estimated. Repertoires were generated with immunoSEQ multiplex PCR, while TCRdb's copy carries only in-frame clones and drops some. V and J calls plus clone size are reproduced from that table; the DNA served to infer D and trimming. Of under 100,000 clones listed, over 75% were seen once; the top ten hold 5.1%.

J is TRBJ1-6 and V is TRBV5-1; 10 positions agree with TRBD1. This TCR came from a man aged 45-65 years with acute or convalescent COVID-19. Sequences were obtained from peripheral blood. The CDR3 DNA sequence: TGCGCCAGCAGCTTGGTTTCGTTAGGACAGGGGGATTCACCCCTCCACTTT. Translation: CASSLVSLGQGDSPLHF.